This T cell receptor beta chain appears in the sequencing data of a study of blood T cell repertoires in COVID-19 (dated by TCRdb to 2018 to 2021). Regarding the complete study: Collaborator samples came from the United States, Italy and Spain and covered acute and convalescent phases of COVID-19. Sample metadata almost always included a de-identified subject ID, COVID-19 status, age in years and sex. The material from the prospective study consisted of cDNA or gDNA derived from T cells, B-cell-depleted T cells, or PBMCs. Samples came from the ongoing ImmuneRACE study (first 160 participants) plus 1,254 subjects from 6 global collaborators. HLA class I and class II types, where available, came from metadata supplied by the sample provider rather than from assay-based typing. The repertoires were released in a freely available public database intended as a resource for research on the immune response to SARS-CoV-2. Deeply sampled blood TCRbeta repertoires from subjects exposed to, actively infected with, or recovered from COVID-19 were included in the dataset. Paper-wide results and their limitations: The quantity of clinical and demographic metadata differed by source and by participant and was supplied without curation.

The immunoSEQ Assay, a bias-controlled multiplex PCR, was used to amplify TCRbeta CDR3 regions from genomic DNA. The paper's data handling went like this. The number of nucleated cells in each sample was estimated from the amplification of reference gene primers within the assay. To quantify the absolute abundance of each unique TCRbeta CDR3 rearrangement, sequence reads were collapsed and filtered. For each sample, productive Simpson clonality was calculated as the square root of Simpson's diversity index over productive rearrangements. TCRdb obtained this table from immuneACCESS and retained in-frame rearrangements with V and J assigned. These tables miss some clones; where compared with another copy, unresolved V genes account for less than half of the shortfall, and the remainder is unexplained. From that table come the V and J calls and clone size; the DNA was used to work out D and trimming. This sample holds about 160,000 clones; roughly 78% were observed only once. The ten largest clones represent 13% to 15% of the sample.

The collaborating institutions used their own protocols to collect whole blood in K2EDTA tubes. Collaborator samples were shipped for TCRbeta analysis as frozen whole blood, isolated PBMCs, or DNA extracted from either sample type. This clone was observed many times. No cognate antigen has been identified for it. Per-nucleotide qualities are absent, and no much larger clonotype sits a single base away. Trimming takes 4 bases from V and 9 bases from J, and the germline ends sit 16 bases apart. Counted from cysteine to phenylalanine, this CDR3 has 14 amino acids. Of all the DNA, just the CDR3 is kept, 42 bases in frame from base 1. The germline V gene sets CDR1 to MGHRA and CDR2 to YSYEKL.

Material for sequencing was peripheral blood. The chain couples TRBV4-1 to TRBJ1-5; no D gene can be assigned with confidence. This receptor was obtained from a human donor with acute or convalescent COVID-19. The donor label of this sample is uncertain. For the CDR3, the sequence is CASSREPPGPPQHF. The DNA sequence is given as TGCGCCAGCAGCCGAGAACCGCCGGGTCCGCCCCAGCATTTT.